The clone carrying this T cell receptor beta chain was seen a handful of times. Its matching antigen is unknown. V was cut by 5 bases and J by 0 bases, with 11 bases left in between. The CDR3 consists of 16 residues. Germline CDR1 and CDR2: SGHVS and FNYEAQ. The sample originates from a study of T cell responses to AZD1222 COVID-19 vaccine. TCRdb's copy holds only in-frame clones and misses some; the assay was immunoSEQ multiplex PCR. The sample has roughly 120,000 clones, roughly 88% seen once; the top ten hold 10% to 15%. Study-wide findings and caveats: Clonal diversity was possibly underestimated, and white British individuals and females predominated among donors. Baseline serology detected seropositivity in only six or seven AZD1222 recipients. Reports say nearly half of spike-specific TCRs go after unmutated variant regions. Across spike, vaccine-associated CD4 TCRs were found, dominant at 160-218 and 743-854.

This TCR came from an adult in good health. The source was peripheral blood, collected on day 0 of MenACWY control vaccination. V is TRBV7-6 and J is TRBJ1-6; D is unresolved. The CDR3 sequence is CASSPRSRSYNSPLHF. In nucleotides, the CDR3 is TGTGCCAGCAGCCCTAGGAGCCGCTCCTATAATTCACCCCTCCACTTT.